Each of the 22 T cell receptor beta chains below was sequenced from the same sample in a study of blood T cell repertoires in COVID-19. Data came from immunoSEQ multiplex PCR; TCRdb stores just in-frame clones and leaves some out. The sample has under 110,000 clones; about 85% are singletons. Source material: peripheral blood. The source of these receptors is a woman in her sixties or seventies with active or convalescent COVID-19.

The chain combines TRBV7-9 with TRBJ1-2, with no clear D. This CDR3 comprises 14 residues. Trimming stripped 1 base from V and 6 bases from J, with 12 bases between. Germline-derived CDR1 and CDR2 are SEHNR and FQNEAQ (reference sequence). The DNA for the CDR3 is TGTGCCAGCAGCTTAGATCGCTCCCGGGATGGCTACACCTTC. Its protein is CASSLDRSRDGYTF.

This chain connects TRBV15 to TRBJ2-7, with 14 bases that match TRBD2. Germline lookup yields CDR1 LNHNV and CDR2 YYDKDF (reference sequence). Trimming cost V 5 bases and J 6 bases; bases outside gene matches: 6. The CDR3 runs to 15 residues. Written as DNA, the CDR3 is TGTGCCACCAGCGTAACGGGACTAGCGGGAGTCGAGCAGTACTTC. Protein sequence: CATSVTGLAGVEQYF.

The V and J genes are TRBV6-1 and TRBJ1-2, with no clear D. CDR3 length: 13 amino acids. CDR1 MNHNS and CDR2 SASEGT come from the germline V gene. The V gene lost 1 base and the J gene lost 3 bases, with 6 bases spanning the gap. The CDR3 bases are TGTGCCAGCAGTGAAGGGTCAGACTATGGCTACACCTTC. Protein product: CASSEGSDYGYTF.

The chain is built from TRBV7-2 and TRBJ1-2, with D possibly TRBD1 on 6 matching bases. The CDR3 is 13 amino acids. Germline V gene data show CDR1 as SGHTA and CDR2 as FQGNSA. Trimming pared 1 base from V and 7 bases from J, leaving 10 bases between. The CDR3 spells CASSLDGGSGYTF. As DNA, the CDR3 is TGTGCCAGCAGCTTAGATGGGGGCTCTGGCTACACCTTC.

This clone was observed a handful of times. This chain links TRBV15 with TRBJ2-1; the match to TRBD1 covers 7 bases. Germline CDR1 and CDR2: LNHNV and YYDKDF (reference sequence). V shed 6 bases, J shed 4 bases, and the junction held 0 bases outside the gene matches. The CDR3 covers 12 residues. This CDR3 reads CATRDRYNEQFF. As DNA, the CDR3 is TGTGCCACCAGGGACAGGTACAATGAGCAGTTCTTC.

The rearrangement joins TRBV6-2 or TRBV6-3 to TRBJ2-1; 7 bases fit TRBD1. V dropped 5 bases and J dropped 7; count of bases not matched to a gene: 14. Germline V gene sequence: CDR1 MNHEY, CDR2 SVGEGT. The CDR3 is 16 amino acids. In DNA, the CDR3 is TGTGCCAGCAGTCAAAGACAGGGCCACTCGGGGAATGAGCAGTTCTTC. Amino acid sequence: CASSQRQGHSGNEQFF.

The V and J genes are TRBV9 and TRBJ2-1, with 10 positions matching TRBD2. Germline CDR1 reads SGDLS; CDR2 reads YYNGEE. This CDR3 region has 15 residues. The ends lost 1 base at V and 4 bases at J; junction bases unmatched: 2. Here the CDR3 DNA reads TGTGCCAGCAGCGTATTAGCGGGGGGTTACAATGAGCAGTTCTTC. This gives the protein CASSVLAGGYNEQFF.

V gene TRBV5-4 combines with J gene TRBJ1-2; D possibly corresponds to TRBD1 (6 bases). This CDR3 has 14 residues. V gave up 0 bases and J gave up 6 bases, with 12 bases separating them. Per the germline V gene, CDR1 is SGHNT and CDR2 is YYREEE (reference sequence). The CDR3: CASSLDQGKNGYTF. CDR3 bases: TGTGCCAGCAGCTTGGACCAGGGGAAGAATGGCTACACCTTC.

The chain combines TRBV7-9 with TRBJ2-7, with 7 bases identical to TRBD1. The CDR3 extends over 16 amino acids. The germline V gene encodes CDR1 SEHNR and CDR2 FQNEAQ (reference sequence). V dropped 4 bases and J dropped 0; count of bases not matched to a gene: 9. The CDR3 protein is CASSSSWDSSSYEQYF. CDR3 DNA: TGTGCCAGCAGCTCCAGTTGGGACAGTAGCTCCTACGAGCAGTACTTC.

The chain joins TRBV30 to TRBJ2-1; 15 bases map to TRBD2. With 3 bases clipped from V and 4 bases from J, the junction kept 13 bases outside the gene matches. Germline V lookup: CDR1 GTSNPN, CDR2 SVGIG (reference sequence). This CDR3 region has 19 residues. This CDR3 reads CAWRGSGTSGGPTYNEQFF. CDR3 sequence (DNA): TGTGCCTGGAGGGGATCCGGGACTAGCGGGGGGCCGACTTACAATGAGCAGTTCTTC.

This chain links TRBV18 with TRBJ1-1; 7 positions agree with TRBD1. V lost 3 bases, J lost 1 base, and 2 bases stayed unmatched. The V gene's germline CDR1 is KGHSH and CDR2 LQKENI. This CDR3 comprises 14 residues. The CDR3 reads CASSPWDRNTEAFF. The CDR3 bases are TGTGCCAGCTCACCCTGGGACAGGAACACTGAAGCTTTCTTT.

The gene calls are TRBV19 and TRBJ2-7; maybe TRBD2 (6 bases). The CDR3 runs 14 residues. Germline-derived CDR1 and CDR2 are LNHDA and SQIVND (reference sequence). Trimming pared 0 bases from V and 6 bases from J, leaving 12 bases between. The CDR3 DNA is TGTGCCAGTAGTATAGATGACGGGGGTGGCGAGCAGTACTTC. Its protein product is CASSIDDGGGEQYF.

In the case of this clone: The germline gene is not matched at one end of the junction; a read error may be the cause. This sequence joins TRBV7-7 and TRBJ1-1; no reliable D call. This CDR3 contains 15 residues. Germline lookup yields CDR1 SSHAT and CDR2 FNYEAQ (reference sequence). CDR3 sequence: CASSPVGSLNTEAFF. CDR3 DNA: TGTGCTAGCAGCCCGGTGGGCAGTCTGAACACTGAAGCTTTCTTT.

This clone was counted between two and nine times. The chain recombines TRBV7-2 with TRBJ1-3; 7 nucleotides align to TRBD1. The ends lost 5 bases at V and 2 bases at J; junction bases unmatched: 6. The germline gives CDR1 SGHTA, CDR2 FQGNSA. The length of the CDR3 is 15 residues. The CDR3 reads CASSPQTGPGNTIYF. The CDR3, as DNA: TGTGCCAGCAGCCCGCAGACAGGGCCTGGAAACACCATATATTTT.

The gene calls are TRBV4-2 and TRBJ2-7; D unresolved. CDR1 is LGHNA, CDR2 YNFKEQ, per germline. The CDR3 is 14 residues long. The V end was cut by 0 bases, the J end by 1 base, with 7 bases between. CDR3 sequence (DNA): TGTGCCAGCAGCCAAGATCCCAGTTCCTACGAGCAGTACTTC. It translates to CASSQDPSSYEQYF.

In its sample, this clone was seen a few times. The chain recombines TRBV2 with TRBJ1-5; 8 positions agree with TRBD1. The CDR3 covers 15 residues. Trimming cost V 4 bases and J 2 bases; bases outside gene matches: 4. The germline V gene encodes CDR1 SNHLY and CDR2 FYNNEI. The CDR3 reads CASSGYRGGNQPQHF. The CDR3 DNA is TGTGCCAGCAGTGGGTACAGGGGGGGCAATCAGCCCCAGCATTTT.

The V call is TRBV28, the J call TRBJ1-4; D may be TRBD1 (5 bases). Germline CDR1 and CDR2: MDHEN and SYDVKM. The germline V and J ends were trimmed by 3 bases and 11 bases, with 13 bases remaining between them. The CDR3 contains 13 residues. The CDR3 DNA reads TGTGCCAGCAGTTTTTTCAGTGGGGGGAAACTGTTTTTT. This translates into CASSFFSGGKLFF.

This chain joins TRBV9 and TRBJ1-6, with 7 positions matching TRBD1. V was clipped by 0 bases and J by 8 bases; unmatched bases: 5. Germline lookup yields CDR1 SGDLS and CDR2 YYNGEE. The CDR3 has 15 amino acids. In nucleotides, the CDR3 is TGTGCCAGCAGCGTAGCTGGGACAGACTATTCACCCCTCCACTTT. This encodes CASSVAGTDYSPLHF.

The chain uses TRBV20-1 and TRBJ2-4; TRBD2 is a possible D gene (5 bases). The V and J ends lost 5 bases and 8 bases respectively, with 10 bases between them. CDR1 is DFQATT and CDR2 is SNEGSKA in the germline V gene (reference sequence). This CDR3 has 11 residues. CDR3 loop: CSAGPRDIQYF. DNA for the CDR3: TGCAGTGCTGGACCGAGGGACATTCAGTACTTC.

In DNA form, the CDR3 reads TGTGCCAGCAATCTTCACTCAAGCTCCTACAATGAGCAGTTCTTC. Translation gives CASNLHSSSYNEQFF. The chain combines TRBV28 with TRBJ2-1; D not resolved. V lost 7 bases and J lost 0, with 13 bases in between. The CDR3 loop spans 15 amino acids. Germline V lookup: CDR1 MDHEN, CDR2 SYDVKM.

The chain employs TRBV30 and TRBJ1-2, with D perhaps matching TRBD1 (5 bases). Trimming removed 3 bases from V and 4 bases from J, with 18 bases in between. Germline assignment: CDR1 GTSNPN and CDR2 SVGIG (reference sequence). The CDR3 has 15 amino acids. The DNA of the CDR3 is TGTGCCTGGAGAACGCGAGCGGGACCGAGCTATGGCTACACCTTC. Its protein is CAWRTRAGPSYGYTF.

The chain links TRBV7-6 to TRBJ2-1; 8 bases map to TRBD2. Per the germline V gene, CDR1 is SGHVS and CDR2 is FNYEAQ. The V and J ends lost 1 base and 4 bases, in that order; junction bases with no gene match: 3. The length of the CDR3 is 15 residues. CDR3 in amino acids: CASSLGIAGYNEQFF. Here the CDR3 DNA reads TGTGCCAGCAGCTTAGGGATAGCGGGGTACAATGAGCAGTTCTTC.